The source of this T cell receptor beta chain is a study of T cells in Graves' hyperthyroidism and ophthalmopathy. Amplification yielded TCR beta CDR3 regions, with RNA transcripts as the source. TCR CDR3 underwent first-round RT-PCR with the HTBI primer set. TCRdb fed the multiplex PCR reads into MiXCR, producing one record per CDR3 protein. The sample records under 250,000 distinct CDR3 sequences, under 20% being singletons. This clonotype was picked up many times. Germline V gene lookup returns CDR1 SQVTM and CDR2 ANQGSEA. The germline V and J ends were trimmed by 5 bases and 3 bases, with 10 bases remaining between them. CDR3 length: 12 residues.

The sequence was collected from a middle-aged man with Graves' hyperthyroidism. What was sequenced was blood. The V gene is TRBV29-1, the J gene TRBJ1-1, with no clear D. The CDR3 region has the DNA TGCAGCGTTCATGACACCCACACTGAAGCTTTCTTT. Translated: CSVHDTHTEAFF.